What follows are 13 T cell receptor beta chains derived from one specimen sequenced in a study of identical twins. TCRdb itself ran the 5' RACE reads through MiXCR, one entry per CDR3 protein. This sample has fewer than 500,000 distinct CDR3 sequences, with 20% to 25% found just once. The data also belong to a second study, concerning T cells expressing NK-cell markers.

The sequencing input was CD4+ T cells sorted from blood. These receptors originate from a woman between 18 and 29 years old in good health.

The CDR3 coding sequence is TGCGCCAGCAGCCAAGATTGGGGGCGGACTGAAGCTTTCTTT. As protein: CASSQDWGRTEAFF. The V call is TRBV4-3, the J call TRBJ1-1; D perhaps matches TRBD1 (6 bases). With 0 bases removed from V and 5 bases from J, the gap between germline ends came to 10 bases. There are 14 residues in the CDR3. Germline V gene data show CDR1 as LGHNA and CDR2 as YSLEER.

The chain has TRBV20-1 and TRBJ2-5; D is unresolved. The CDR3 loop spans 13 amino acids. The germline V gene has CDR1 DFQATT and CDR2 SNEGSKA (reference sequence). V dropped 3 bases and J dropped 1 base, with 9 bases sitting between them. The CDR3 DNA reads TGCAGTGCTAGGGCCGGCTTCCAAGAGACCCAGTACTTC. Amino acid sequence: CSARAGFQETQYF.

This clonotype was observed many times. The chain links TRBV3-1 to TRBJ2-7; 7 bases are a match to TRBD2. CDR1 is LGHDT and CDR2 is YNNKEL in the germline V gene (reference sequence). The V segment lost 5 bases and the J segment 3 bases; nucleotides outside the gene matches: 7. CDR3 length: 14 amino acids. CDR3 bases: TGTGCCAGCAGCGGGAGGGGTAGAGACTACGAGCAGTACTTC. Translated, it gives CASSGRGRDYEQYF.

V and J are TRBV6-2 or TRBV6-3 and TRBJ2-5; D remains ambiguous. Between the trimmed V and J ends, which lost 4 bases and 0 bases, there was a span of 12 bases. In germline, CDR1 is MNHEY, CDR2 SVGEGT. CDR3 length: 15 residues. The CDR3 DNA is TGTGCCAGCAGTTCCAGATCACCGTACCAAGAGACCCAGTACTTC. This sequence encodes CASSSRSPYQETQYF.

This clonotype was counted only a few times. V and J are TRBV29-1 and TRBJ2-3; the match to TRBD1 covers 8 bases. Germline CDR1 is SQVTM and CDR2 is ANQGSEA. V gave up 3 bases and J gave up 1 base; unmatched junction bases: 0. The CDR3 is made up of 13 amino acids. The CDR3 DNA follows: TGCAGCGTTGACAGGGGGCGCACAGATACGCAGTATTTT. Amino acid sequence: CSVDRGRTDTQYF.

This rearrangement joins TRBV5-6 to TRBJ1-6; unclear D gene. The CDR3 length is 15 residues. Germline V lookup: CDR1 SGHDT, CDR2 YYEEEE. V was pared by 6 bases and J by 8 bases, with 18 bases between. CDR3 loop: CASILASSGYSPLHF. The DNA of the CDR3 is TGTGCCAGCATCCTCGCAAGCAGCGGTTATTCACCCCTCCACTTT. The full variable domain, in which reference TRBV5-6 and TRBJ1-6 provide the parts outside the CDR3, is DAGVTQSPTHLIKTRGQQVTLRCSPKSGHDTVSWYQQALGQGPQFIFQYYEEEERQRGNFPDRFSGHQFPNYSSELNVNALLLGDSALYLCASILASSGYSPLHFGNGTRLTVT.

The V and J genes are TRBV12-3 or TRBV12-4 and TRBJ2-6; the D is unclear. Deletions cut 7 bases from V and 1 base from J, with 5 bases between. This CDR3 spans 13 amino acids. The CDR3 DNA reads TGTGCCAGCATCCAATCTGGGGCCAACGTCCTGACTTTC. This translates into CASIQSGANVLTF.

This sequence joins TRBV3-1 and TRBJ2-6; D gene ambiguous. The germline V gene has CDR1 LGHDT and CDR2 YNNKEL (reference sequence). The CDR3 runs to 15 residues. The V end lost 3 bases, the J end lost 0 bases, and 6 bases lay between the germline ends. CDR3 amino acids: CASSQEYSGANVLTF. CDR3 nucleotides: TGTGCCAGCAGCCAGGAGTACTCTGGGGCCAACGTCCTGACTTTC.

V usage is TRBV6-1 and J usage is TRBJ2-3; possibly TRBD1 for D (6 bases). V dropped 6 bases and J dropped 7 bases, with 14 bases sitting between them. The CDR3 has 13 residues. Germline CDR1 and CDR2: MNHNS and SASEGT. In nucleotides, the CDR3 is TGTGCCAGCAGGATTGACAGGCGTAATACGCAGTATTTT. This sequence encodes CASRIDRRNTQYF.

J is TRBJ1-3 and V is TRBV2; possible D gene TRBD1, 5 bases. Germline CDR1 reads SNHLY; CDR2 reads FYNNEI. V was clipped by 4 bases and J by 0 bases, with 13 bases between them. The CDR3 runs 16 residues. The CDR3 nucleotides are TGTGCCAGCAGTGGAGCTTGGAGGGGCTCTGGAAACACCATATATTTT. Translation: CASSGAWRGSGNTIYF.

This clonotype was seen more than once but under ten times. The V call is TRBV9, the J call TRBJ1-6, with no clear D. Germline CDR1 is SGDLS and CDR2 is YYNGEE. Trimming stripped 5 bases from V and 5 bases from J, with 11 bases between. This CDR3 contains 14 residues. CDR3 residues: CASSFREHNSPLHF. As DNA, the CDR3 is TGTGCCAGCAGTTTCCGGGAGCATAATTCACCCCTCCACTTT.

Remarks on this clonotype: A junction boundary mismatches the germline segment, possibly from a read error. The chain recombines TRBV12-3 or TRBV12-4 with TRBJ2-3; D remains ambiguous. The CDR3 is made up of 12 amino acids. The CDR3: CAGSWHTDTQYF. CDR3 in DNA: TGTGCCGGCAGTTGGCACACAGATACGCAGTATTTT.

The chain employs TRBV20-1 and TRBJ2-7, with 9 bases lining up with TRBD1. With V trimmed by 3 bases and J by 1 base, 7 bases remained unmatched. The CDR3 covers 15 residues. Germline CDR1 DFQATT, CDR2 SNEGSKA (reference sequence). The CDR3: CSARGGDRASYEQYV. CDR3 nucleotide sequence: TGCAGTGCTAGGGGGGGGGACAGGGCGTCCTACGAGCAGTACGTC.